This T cell receptor (beta chain) came from a study of beta chain features in type 1 diabetes. The study, taken as a whole, reports: Type 1 diabetes patients showed a moderate but significant shortening of TCRB CDR3s in all four CD4+ subsets.

Germline CDR1 is MNHEY and CDR2 is SMNVEV (reference sequence). This CDR3 has 14 residues. The V end was cut by 0 bases, the J end by 9 bases, with 9 bases between. As every portion of the isolated RNA was reverse transcribed, the sequencing read expressed TCRB transcripts. Clones were sequenced by immunoSEQ multiplex PCR, and TCRdb holds only the in-frame ones, with some missing. The table shows around 130,000 clones, with 9% occurring only once. This clone has more than one count but fewer than ten. The antigen remains unidentified. The specimen was central memory CD4+ T cells from blood. The clonotype originates from a man younger than 45 with type 1 diabetes. The chain combines TRBV27 with TRBJ1-6; a possible D gene is TRBD1 (5 bases). The CDR3 DNA reads as TGTGCCAGCAGTTTATCGCAGGGTGGTTCACCCCTCCACTTT. Translating it yields CASSLSQGGSPLHF.